A single sample is the source of the 24 T cell receptor beta chains below, sequenced in a study of CD8+CD57+ T cells in acquired aplastic anemia. All patients picked for sequencing had shown, by flow cytometry, an expansion of CD8+CD57+ cells. Genomic DNA constituted the template upon which TCR beta VDJ and CDR3 profiling was performed. TCRdb analysed the reads with MiXCR anew, one entry per CDR3 protein. The sample comprises roughly 500,000 distinct CDR3 sequences, around 32% of which are singletons, and under 0.95% rests with the top ten. The sequenced material came from sorted CD4+, CD8+, or CD8+CD57+ T cells (not recorded which) from PBMCs. These receptors all come from a human donor with aplastic anemia.

The table lists this clonotype with many counts. The CDR3 DNA follows: TGTGCCAGCAGTGCTATGGGGGAAAGGAGGCAGTACTTC. Protein: CASSAMGERRQYF. V gene TRBV2 combines with J gene TRBJ2-7; D is perhaps TRBD1 or TRBD2 (5 bases each). The germline CDR1 and CDR2 sequences are SNHLY and FYNNEI. This CDR3 has 13 residues. V was cut by 4 bases and J by 9 bases, with 16 bases left in between.

This clonotype has ten or more counts. A read error may account for a junction end that differs from germline. This chain joins TRBV7-7 and TRBJ2-2, with 8 bases that match TRBD1. The V gene's germline CDR1 is SSHAT and CDR2 FNYEAQ (reference sequence). The CDR3 extends over 16 amino acids. In DNA form, the CDR3 reads TGTGCTAGCAGCCTCCAAGGGACAGGGAACACCGGGGAGCTGTTTTTT. Protein: CASSLQGTGNTGELFF.

The chain joins TRBV9 to TRBJ2-1; TRBD2 agrees at 15 bases. The germline gives CDR1 SGDLS, CDR2 YYNGEE. Unmatched junction bases numbered 5, after V lost 3 bases and J lost 7 bases. This CDR3 spans 16 amino acids. The CDR3 sequence: CASSGTGLAGGNEQFF. The CDR3 DNA is TGTGCCAGCAGCGGAACAGGACTAGCGGGGGGGAATGAGCAGTTCTTC. The full variable domain, with the rest looked up from reference TRBV9 and TRBJ2-1, is DSGVTQTPKHLITATGQRVTLRCSPRSGDLSVYWYQQSLDQGLQFLIQYYNGEERAKGNILERFSAQQFPDLHSELNLSSLELGDSALYFCASSGTGLAGGNEQFFGPGTRLTVL.

This clonotype was seen repeatedly, ten times or more. The rearrangement joins TRBV9 to TRBJ1-3, with no clear D. Trimming took off 4 bases at V and 4 bases at J, with 12 bases between the two ends. In germline, CDR1 is SGDLS, CDR2 YYNGEE. The CDR3 has 14 residues. The CDR3: CASSPEGSGNTIYF. The CDR3, as DNA: TGTGCCAGCAGCCCCGAGGGAAGCGGAAACACCATATATTTT. Variable domain in full (rest from reference TRBV9 and TRBJ1-3): DSGVTQTPKHLITATGQRVTLRCSPRSGDLSVYWYQQSLDQGLQFLIQYYNGEERAKGNILERFSAQQFPDLHSELNLSSLELGDSALYFCASSPEGSGNTIYFGEGSWLTVV.

The chain couples TRBV25-1 to TRBJ2-7, with 7 bases identical to TRBD1. The CDR3 totals 15 residues. The ends lost 10 bases at V and 7 bases at J; junction bases unmatched: 19. Germline V gene sequence: CDR1 MGHDK, CDR2 SYGVNS. The CDR3 DNA sequence: TGTGCCATCAGAGAGACAGGGCGTTCCGGAATGGAGCAGTACTTC. It codes for CAIRETGRSGMEQYF.

This clonotype has a count of ten or more. The chain recombines TRBV24-1 with TRBJ1-1; D perhaps matches TRBD1 (5 bases). CDR3 length: 11 amino acids. Trimming took off 9 bases at V and 9 bases at J, with 13 bases between the two ends. Germline V gives CDR1 KGHDR, CDR2 SFDVKD. CDR3 in amino acids: CATRDGRKAFF. The DNA for the CDR3 is TGTGCCACCCGGGACGGAAGAAAAGCTTTCTTT.

This clonotype was seen ten or more times. The rearrangement links TRBV19 to TRBJ1-6, with a tentative D call TRBD1 (6 bases). CDR1 is LNHDA, CDR2 SQIVND, per germline (reference sequence). The CDR3 contains 13 residues. The V end was cut by 5 bases, the J end by 7 bases, with 9 bases between. Here the CDR3 reads CASSGQGNSPLHF. The CDR3 DNA follows: TGTGCCAGTAGTGGCCAGGGGAATTCACCCCTCCACTTT.

There are many counts of this clonotype. The genes are TRBV19 and TRBJ1-2; weak D call: TRBD1 (6 bases). The CDR3 covers 12 residues. V was shortened by 7 bases and J by 3 bases, with 9 bases between the two germline ends. Germline V gene sequence: CDR1 LNHDA, CDR2 SQIVND (reference sequence). This CDR3 reads CASKRQDYGYTF. The CDR3 DNA reads TGTGCCAGTAAACGACAGGACTATGGCTACACCTTC.

This clonotype came up a few times. CDR3 in DNA: TGTGCCAGCAGCCAAGGTTTAGGGGGAGAGTACACAGATACGCAGTATTTT. Translation: CASSQGLGGEYTDTQYF. The chain is built from TRBV4-2 and TRBJ2-3, with TRBD1 as a possible D gene (6 bases). This CDR3 spans 17 amino acids. CDR1 and CDR2 (germline): LGHNA, YNFKEQ. V gave up 1 base and J gave up 2 bases, with 16 bases separating them.

The chain is built from TRBV5-1 and TRBJ2-1, with 11 bases aligning to TRBD1. CDR3 length equals 18 residues. Germline V gene sequence: CDR1 SGHRS, CDR2 YFSETQ. V gave up 0 bases and J gave up 10 bases; unmatched junction bases: 15. The CDR3 sequence is CASSLGTGGLLSSYEQFF. The CDR3 DNA sequence: TGCGCCAGCAGCTTGGGGACAGGGGGCCTACTTAGCTCCTACGAGCAGTTCTTC.

This clonotype has just a few counts. The chain carries TRBV30 and TRBJ1-2; D unclear. The CDR3 sequence is 12 residues long. Per the germline V gene, CDR1 is GTSNPN and CDR2 is SVGIG (reference sequence). The V gene lost 1 base and the J gene lost 8 bases, with 11 bases spanning the gap. The CDR3 nucleotides are TGTGCCTGGAGTGGGGGAAATTCCGGCTACACCTTC. Its protein is CAWSGGNSGYTF.

Points on this clonotype: It may be a read error: a sequence one base away is much more abundant. The conserved phenylalanine or tryptophan is not found at the CDR3 terminus, so this likely reflects a read error. The V and J genes are TRBV19 and TRBJ2-7; D possibly corresponds to TRBD1 (5 bases). CDR1 is LNHDA, CDR2 SQIVND, per germline (reference sequence). Between the trimmed V and J ends, which lost 2 bases and 5 bases, there was a span of 13 bases. This CDR3 has 14 amino acids. CDR3 sequence: CASSITRAGDEQYY. The CDR3 DNA sequence: TGTGCCAGTAGTATAACCAGGGCTGGCGACGAGCAGTACTAC.

This clonotype is a singleton in its sample. The V and J genes are TRBV11-2 and TRBJ1-4, with TRBD1 as a possible D gene (5 bases). Per the germline V gene, CDR1 is SGHAT and CDR2 is FQNNGV. V lost 5 bases and J lost 8, with 24 bases in between. The CDR3 runs to 17 residues. The CDR3 sequence is CASSERDGFSSREKLFF. The CDR3 coding sequence is TGTGCCAGCAGCGAACGGGACGGATTCTCGAGCCGCGAAAAACTGTTTTTT. The full variable domain, with the rest looked up from reference TRBV11-2 and TRBJ1-4, is EAGVAQSPRYKIIEKRQSVAFWCNPISGHATLYWYQQILGQGPKLLIQFQNNGVVDDSQLPKDRFSAERLKGVDSTLKIQPAKLEDSAVYLCASSERDGFSSREKLFFGSGTQLSVL.

This chain links TRBV10-3 with TRBJ1-5; D not certain. CDR1 is ENHRY and CDR2 is SYGVKD in the germline V gene. This CDR3 has 12 residues. V shed 4 bases and J shed 6 bases, with 7 bases lying between them. This CDR3 is CAISGNGQPQHF. DNA of the CDR3: TGTGCCATCAGTGGCAACGGTCAGCCCCAGCATTTT.

This clonotype was seen many times. The rearrangement joins TRBV10-3 to TRBJ1-4; the D gene is possibly TRBD1 (6 bases). Germline lookup yields CDR1 ENHRY and CDR2 SYGVKD. V gave up 2 bases and J gave up 0 bases, with 10 bases separating them. The CDR3 is 16 residues long. DNA for the CDR3: TGTGCCATCAGTGAGACAGGGTCGGCAACTAATGAAAAACTGTTTTTT. Protein sequence: CAISETGSATNEKLFF.

This clonotype was picked up many times. The chain is built from TRBV5-6 and TRBJ1-6, with D unresolved. The CDR3 is 14 residues long. Germline lookup yields CDR1 SGHDT and CDR2 YYEEEE. V lost 4 bases and J lost 8, with 13 bases in between. Here the CDR3 reads CASSPGVTYSPLHF. CDR3 DNA sequence: TGTGCCAGCAGCCCGGGTGTGACTTATTCACCCCTCCACTTT.

The chain carries TRBV4-1 and TRBJ1-5; no definite D call. The CDR3 consists of 17 residues. V gave up 0 bases and J gave up 2 bases, with 14 bases separating them. The germline V gene has CDR1 MGHRA and CDR2 YSYEKL. The CDR3 reads CASSQDFTAFGNQPQHF. The CDR3 DNA is TGCGCCAGCAGCCAAGATTTCACAGCTTTTGGCAATCAGCCCCAGCATTTT.

This clonotype was counted many times. The CDR3 sequence is CASSGRTGGNSPLHF. The CDR3 coding sequence is TGTGCCAGCAGTGGAAGGACAGGTGGGAATTCACCCCTCCACTTT. The chain recombines TRBV6-1 with TRBJ1-6; 7 bases match TRBD1. CDR1 and CDR2 (germline): MNHNS, SASEGT. The J segment lost 7 bases and the V segment lost 4 bases, leaving 7 bases of the junction unmatched. The CDR3 spans 15 residues.

This clonotype was observed a handful of times. The V and J genes are TRBV2 and TRBJ1-2; 7 positions match TRBD1. The CDR3 is 13 residues long. Per germline, CDR1 SNHLY and CDR2 FYNNEI. V shed 3 bases, J shed 4 bases, and the junction held 2 bases outside the gene matches. The CDR3 DNA follows: TGTGCCAGCAGTGATAGGACAGGCTATGGCTACACCTTC. Encoded protein: CASSDRTGYGYTF. The complete variable domain, with remaining parts taken from reference TRBV2 and TRBJ1-2, reads EPEVTQTPSHQVTQMGQEVILRCVPISNHLYFYWYRQILGQKVEFLVSFYNNEISEKSEIFDDQFSVERPDGSNFTLKIRSTKLEDSAMYFCASSDRTGYGYTFGSGTRLTVV.

With regard to this clonotype: The conserved final phenylalanine or tryptophan is absent from the CDR3, which likely points to a read error. The DNA is omitted, as the CDR3 cannot be located on it reliably, and the CDR3 follows TCRdb's listing. This chain connects TRBV10-3 to TRBJ1-3; the D call in the table, TRBD1, was not verified against the DNA. Germline V gene sequence: CDR1 ENHRY, CDR2 SYGVKD. The CDR3 length is 15 residues, termini included. This CDR3 is CAISGTPASGNAVYS.

This clonotype has ten or more counts. Here the CDR3 reads CASSLAPPTDGPLGTQYF. CDR3 sequence (DNA): TGTGCCAGCAGCTTAGCGCCTCCTACCGACGGGCCCCTGGGGACCCAGTACTTC. J is TRBJ2-5 and V is TRBV7-2; D gene uncertain. V lost 0 bases, J lost 7 bases, and 24 bases lay in between. Germline values: CDR1 SGHTA, CDR2 FQGNSA. The CDR3 contains 18 residues.

The genes are TRBV19 and TRBJ2-3; either TRBD1 or TRBD2 may supply D (5 bases each). Germline V gene sequence: CDR1 LNHDA, CDR2 SQIVND (reference sequence). CDR3 length equals 13 residues. Trimming cost V 6 bases and J 1 base, with 8 bases left between them. The CDR3 is CASRRGGTDTQYF. The CDR3 nucleotides are TGTGCCAGTAGGCGAGGGGGCACAGATACGCAGTATTTT.

In the case of this clonotype: The junction differs from germline at one of its ends, possibly a read error. This sequence joins TRBV12-3 or TRBV12-4 and TRBJ2-1; tentative D call: TRBD2 (6 bases). The CDR3 is 16 residues long. As DNA, the CDR3 is TGTGCCAGCAATTTAGCAGCCCGCCTAGCGAGGAATGAGCAGTTCTTC. It specifies CASNLAARLARNEQFF.

The chain is built from TRBV7-9 and TRBJ2-1, with unresolved D. The CDR3 has 14 residues. The V gene lost 2 bases and the J gene lost 7 bases, with 12 bases spanning the gap. Per the germline V gene, CDR1 is SEHNR and CDR2 is FQNEAQ (reference sequence). The chain's CDR3 is CASSLSPMSNEQFF. CDR3 nucleotides: TGTGCCAGCAGCTTATCCCCTATGAGTAATGAGCAGTTCTTC. The full variable domain, with the rest looked up from reference TRBV7-9 and TRBJ2-1, is DTGVSQNPRHKITKRGQNVTFRCDPISEHNRLYWYRQTLGQGPEFLTYFQNEAQLEKSRLLSDRFSAERPKGSFSTLEIQRTEQGDSAMYLCASSLSPMSNEQFFGPGTRLTVL.